The clone carrying this T cell receptor beta chain was seen just once. The treatment denotes: roughly 18 received Ad26.COV2.S at low or high dose, single or two shots; five or six received placebo; per-sample allocation not given. Collection of the samples took place on day 63 after the first injection of vaccine or placebo. The sample is drawn from a study of Ad26.COV2.S vaccination and SARS-CoV-2 variants. Across the study: Donor allocation was to the COV1001 Ad26.COV2.S trial arm. Into the muscle, Ad26.COV2.S was dosed once or twice, 56 days apart.

The CDR3 extends over 14 amino acids. The ends lost 1 base at V and 10 bases at J; junction bases unmatched: 3. Germline-derived CDR1 and CDR2 are SGHNT and YYREEE (reference sequence). The assay was immunoSEQ multiplex PCR, and TCRdb's table has in-frame clones only and misses some. The table shows 450,000 to 550,000 clones, with roughly nine tenths occurring only once. Specimen: peripheral blood, collected in a trial of Ad26.COV2.S vaccine versus placebo. The genes are TRBV5-4 and TRBJ1-6, with 9 bases aligning to TRBD1. The sequence came from a person aged 18-65 years who received the Ad26.COV2.S COVID-19 vaccine or a placebo. This chain's CDR3 is CASSLNRGRSPLHF. In nucleotides, the CDR3 is TGTGCCAGCAGCTTGAACAGGGGGCGATCACCCCTCCACTTT.